The TCR beta chain under discussion was sequenced for a study of cytomegalovirus exposure and HLA in healthy donors. A note on this clone: Its antigen is unknown.

Findings of the study overall: In the analysis, some V segments, TRBV6-2 and TRBV6-3 included, were excluded as indistinguishable. According to an earlier analysis, most TCR beta V segments yielded productive rearrangements about 87% or about 30% of the time. Later work showed greater clonal expansion in HLA-associated TCR beta chains than in equally common others.

Looked up from germline, CDR1 is GTSNPN and CDR2 is SVGIG (reference sequence). With V trimmed by 5 bases and J by 4 bases, 14 bases remained unmatched. The CDR3 spans 16 residues. Use of 60 Vbeta and 13 Jbeta primers characterized the PCR. Some clones are missing from TCRdb's copy, which holds only in-frame ones; the method was immunoSEQ multiplex PCR. The sample carries some 160,000 clones, roughly 84% recorded once. The chain couples TRBV30 to TRBJ2-7, with 10 positions matching TRBD2. The sequenced material came from PBMCs. This clonotype was obtained from a man aged 25 to 45 in good health and CMV-seropositive. The CDR3 here is CAWGGASGSSFYEQYF. The CDR3 DNA sequence: TGTGCCTGGGGGGGGGCTAGCGGGAGCTCCTTTTACGAGCAGTACTTC. Full variable domain (missing parts from reference TRBV30 and TRBJ2-7): SQTIHQWPATLVQPVGSPLSLECTVEGTSNPNLYWYRQAAGRGLQLLFYSVGIGQISSEVPQNLSASRPQDRQFILSSKKLLLSDSGFYLCAWGGASGSSFYEQYFGPGTRLTVT.